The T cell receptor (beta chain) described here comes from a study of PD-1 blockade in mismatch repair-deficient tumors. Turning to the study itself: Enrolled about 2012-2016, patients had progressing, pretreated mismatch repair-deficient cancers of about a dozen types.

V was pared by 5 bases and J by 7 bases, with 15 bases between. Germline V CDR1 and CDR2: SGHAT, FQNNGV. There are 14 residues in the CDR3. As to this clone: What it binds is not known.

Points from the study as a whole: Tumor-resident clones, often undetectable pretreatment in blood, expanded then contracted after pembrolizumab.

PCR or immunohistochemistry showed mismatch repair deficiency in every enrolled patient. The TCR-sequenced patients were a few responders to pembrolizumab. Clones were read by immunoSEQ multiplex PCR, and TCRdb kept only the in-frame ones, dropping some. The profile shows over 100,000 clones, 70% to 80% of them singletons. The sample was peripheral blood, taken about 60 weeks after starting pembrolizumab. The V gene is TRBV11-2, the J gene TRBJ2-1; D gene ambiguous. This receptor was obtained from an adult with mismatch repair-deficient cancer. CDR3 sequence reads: CASSILFGDNEQFF. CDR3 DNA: TGTGCCAGCAGCATACTTTTCGGAGATAATGAGCAGTTCTTC.